The present T cell receptor (beta chain) was sequenced within a study of radiation and T cells in renal cell carcinoma. Overall study context: Nephrectomy followed 15 Gy stereotactic body radiation by 4 weeks.

General study results and limits: Top tumor clonotypes rose in blood 2 weeks post-radiation, then contracted. Pretreatment tumor biopsies were lacking, so baseline clonotypes are unknown.

The time point was: baseline pretreatment blood. Treatment of the sample: 15 Gy SBRT to primary tumor, nephrectomy 4 weeks later. Radiation-treated patients gave blood at baseline, week 2 and week 4. J gave up 6 bases and V 4 bases, and 7 bases lay outside the gene matches. The CDR3 is made up of 15 amino acids. Per the germline V gene, CDR1 is MNHEY and CDR2 is SMNVEV (reference sequence). Profiling relied on immunoSEQ multiplex PCR, and the TCRdb table lists in-frame clones only, not all of them. The sample contains about 140,000 clones, 83% of which appear only once. As regards this clone: Its matching antigen is unknown.

Sequenced here: blood, sampled from a patient whose treatment included radiotherapy and nephrectomy. V usage is TRBV27 and J usage is TRBJ1-4, with 8 bases lining up with TRBD1. The source is a woman aged 50 to 65 with renal cell carcinoma. This CDR3 reads CASSSWTGSDEKLFF. CDR3 DNA sequence: TGTGCCAGCAGTTCCTGGACAGGGTCCGATGAAAAACTGTTTTTT.